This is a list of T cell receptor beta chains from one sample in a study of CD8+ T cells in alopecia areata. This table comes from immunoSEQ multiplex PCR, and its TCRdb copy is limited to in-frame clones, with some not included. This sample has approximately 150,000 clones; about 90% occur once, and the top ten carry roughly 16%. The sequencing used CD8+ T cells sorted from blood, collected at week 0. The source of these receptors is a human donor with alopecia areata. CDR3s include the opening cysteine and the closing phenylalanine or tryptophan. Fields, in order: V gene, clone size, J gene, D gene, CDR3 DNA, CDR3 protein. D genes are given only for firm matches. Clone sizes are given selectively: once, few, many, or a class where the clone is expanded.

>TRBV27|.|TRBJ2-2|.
TGTGCCAGCAGTACCGGGAGAGTCGACCTCACCGGGGAGCTGTTTTTT
CASSTGRVDLTGELFF
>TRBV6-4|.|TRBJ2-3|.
TGTGCCGCGGATACGCAGTATTTT
CAADTQYF
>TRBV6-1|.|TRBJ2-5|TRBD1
TGTGCCAGCAGGACAGGGAGCCAAGAGACCCAGTACTTC
CASRTGSQETQYF
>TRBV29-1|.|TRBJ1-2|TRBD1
TGCAGCGTTCCCGACAGGGCCCCCGATGGCTACACCTTC
CSVPDRAPDGYTF
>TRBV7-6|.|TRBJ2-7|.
TGTGCCAGCAGCTTAGAGTCCGACAGTTACGAGCAGTACTTC
CASSLESDSYEQYF
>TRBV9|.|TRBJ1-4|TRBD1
TGTGCCAGCAGCTTATACTCCGGGACAGGAAATGAAAAACTGTTTTTT
CASSLYSGTGNEKLFF
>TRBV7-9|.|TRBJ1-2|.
TGTGCCAGCAGCCCGCCGTACGACTATGGCTACACCTTC
CASSPPYDYGYTF
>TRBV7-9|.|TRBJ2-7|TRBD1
TGTGCCAGCAGCTCCGGGACAGACTCCTACGAGCAGTACTTC
CASSSGTDSYEQYF
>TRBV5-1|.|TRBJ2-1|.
TGCGCCAGCAGCTTGGGCTCGGGAAACAATGAGCAGTTCTTC
CASSLGSGNNEQFF
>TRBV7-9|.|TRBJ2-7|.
TGTGCCAGCAGCTCCGGACAGAACTACGAGCAGTACTTC
CASSSGQNYEQYF
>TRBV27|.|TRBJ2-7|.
TGTGCCAGCAGTTTATCGACAGACTACGAGCAGTACTTC
CASSLSTDYEQYF
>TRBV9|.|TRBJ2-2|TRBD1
TGTGCCAGCAGCGCCACAGGGGGCTATAGCCCCGGGGAGCTGTTTTTT
CASSATGGYSPGELFF
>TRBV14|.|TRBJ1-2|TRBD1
TGTGCCAGCAGCCCGGGCCCCGCGGACAGGGTCAATGGCTACACCTTC
CASSPGPADRVNGYTF
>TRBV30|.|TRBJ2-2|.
TGTGCCTGGATACCTGCGGGGAACACCGGGGAGCTGTTTTTT
CAWIPAGNTGELFF
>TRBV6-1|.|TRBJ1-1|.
TGTGCCAGCAGTGAAGCATTGTGGCAGACCGAACTAGACACTGAAGCTTTCTTT
CASSEALWQTELDTEAFF
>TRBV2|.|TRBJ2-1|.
TGTGCCAGCAGTGTTCCCCGGGACGGAACCTACAATGAGCAGTTCTTC
CASSVPRDGTYNEQFF
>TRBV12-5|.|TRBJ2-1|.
TGTGCTAGTGGCAACGTAAATGAGCAGTTCTTC
CASGNVNEQFF
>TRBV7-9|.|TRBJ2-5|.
TGTGCCAGCAGCTTAGCGCGGAGTAGCGGCGAGACCCAGTACTTC
CASSLARSSGETQYF
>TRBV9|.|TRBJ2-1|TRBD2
TGTGCCAGCAGCGTCCCTAGCGGGGCCTCCTACAATGAGCAGTTCTTC
CASSVPSGASYNEQFF
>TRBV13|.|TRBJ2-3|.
TGTGCCAGCAGCGTAGGACGGTATAGCACAGATACGCAGTATTTT
CASSVGRYSTDTQYF
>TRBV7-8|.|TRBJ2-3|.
TGTGCCAGCAGCGAGGGGGGGGCGGGGACAGATACGCAGTATTTT
CASSEGGAGTDTQYF
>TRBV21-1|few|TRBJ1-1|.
TGTGCCAGCAGCAGGAGCTCTCTAAACACTGAAGCTTTCTTT
CASSRSSLNTEAFF
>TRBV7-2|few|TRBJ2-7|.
TGTGCCAGCAGCTTAGACGGGGCCCTCGACGAGCAGTACTTC
CASSLDGALDEQYF
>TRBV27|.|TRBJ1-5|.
TGTGCCAGCAGCCCTTCGGACTTGAATCAGCCCCAGCATTTT
CASSPSDLNQPQHF
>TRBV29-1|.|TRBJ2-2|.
TGCAGCGTCCCGGGACTGAACACCGGGGAGCTGTTTTTT
CSVPGLNTGELFF
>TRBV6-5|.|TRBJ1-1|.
TGTGCCAGCAGTTACACGGCCCTGGGGAACACTGAAGCTTTCTTT
CASSYTALGNTEAFF
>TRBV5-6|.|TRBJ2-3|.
TGTGCCAGCAGCTTGGAATTGCCGACCACAGATACGCAGTATTTT
CASSLELPTTDTQYF
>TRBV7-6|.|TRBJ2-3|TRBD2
TGTGCCAGCAGCGCCTATACAGCGGGAGGCCCCGCAGATACGCAGTATTTT
CASSAYTAGGPADTQYF
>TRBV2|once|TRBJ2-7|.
TGTGCCAGCAGTGAAGCCAGCTCGACGATCTACGAGCAGTACTTC
CASSEASSTIYEQYF
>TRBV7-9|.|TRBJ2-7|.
TGTGCCAGCGGTGACAGGGAGCAGTACTTC
CASGDREQYF
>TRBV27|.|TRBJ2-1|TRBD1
TGTGCCAGCAGTTCCGACAGGGTGGGCGTTGAGCAGTTCTTC
CASSSDRVGVEQFF
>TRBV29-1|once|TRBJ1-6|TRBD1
TGCAGCGTTGAACGAGGGGGCTATTCACCCCTCCACTTT
CSVERGGYSPLHF
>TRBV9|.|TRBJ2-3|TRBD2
TGTGCCAGCAGCAATAAGGGACTAGCGGGGGTAGCTGGAGATACGCAGTATTTT
CASSNKGLAGVAGDTQYF
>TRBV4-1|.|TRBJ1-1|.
TGCGCCAGCAGCCATATCGGGACGAGGACTGAAGCTTTCTTT
CASSHIGTRTEAFF
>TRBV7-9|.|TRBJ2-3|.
TGTGCCAGCAGCTTATATATGAGCACAGATACGCAGTATTTT
CASSLYMSTDTQYF